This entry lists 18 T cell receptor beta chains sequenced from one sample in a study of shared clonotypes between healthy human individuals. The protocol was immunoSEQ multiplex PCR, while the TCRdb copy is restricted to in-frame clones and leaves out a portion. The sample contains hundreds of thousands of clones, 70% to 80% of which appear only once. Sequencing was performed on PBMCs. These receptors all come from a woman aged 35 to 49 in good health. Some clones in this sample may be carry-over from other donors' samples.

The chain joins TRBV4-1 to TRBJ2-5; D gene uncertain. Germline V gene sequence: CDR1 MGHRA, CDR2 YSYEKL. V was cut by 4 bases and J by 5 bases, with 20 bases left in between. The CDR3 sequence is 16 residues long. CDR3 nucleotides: TGCGCCAGCAGCCGCCAAAATGAGAATAGTCCGGAGACCCAGTACTTC. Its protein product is CASSRQNENSPETQYF.

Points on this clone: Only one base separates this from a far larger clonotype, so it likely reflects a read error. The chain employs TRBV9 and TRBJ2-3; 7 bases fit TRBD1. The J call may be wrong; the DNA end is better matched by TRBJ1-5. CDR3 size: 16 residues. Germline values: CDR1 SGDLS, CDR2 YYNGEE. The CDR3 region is CASSVGNRGGTDTQHF. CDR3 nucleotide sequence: TGTGCCAGCAGCGTCGGTAACAGGGGAGGCACAGATACGCAGCATTTT.

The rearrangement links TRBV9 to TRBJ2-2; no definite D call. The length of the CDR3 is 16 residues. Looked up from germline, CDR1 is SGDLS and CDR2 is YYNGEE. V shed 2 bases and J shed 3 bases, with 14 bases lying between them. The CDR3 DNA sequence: TGTGCCAGCAGCGTCGCTTGGGCCTCCGACACCGGGGAGCTGTTTTTT. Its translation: CASSVAWASDTGELFF.

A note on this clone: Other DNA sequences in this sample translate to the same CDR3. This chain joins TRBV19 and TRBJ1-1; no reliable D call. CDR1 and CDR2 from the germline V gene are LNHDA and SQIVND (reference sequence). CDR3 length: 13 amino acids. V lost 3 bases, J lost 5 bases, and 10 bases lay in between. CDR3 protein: CASSISRDTEAFF. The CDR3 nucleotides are TGTGCCAGTAGTATCAGTAGGGATACTGAAGCTTTCTTT.

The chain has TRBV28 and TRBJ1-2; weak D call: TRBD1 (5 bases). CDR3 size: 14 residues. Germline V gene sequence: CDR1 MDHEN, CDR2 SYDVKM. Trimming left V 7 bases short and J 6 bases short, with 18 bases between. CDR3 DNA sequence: TGTGCCAGCACCAACCCGGGGGTTAGGGATGGCTACACCTTC. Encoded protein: CASTNPGVRDGYTF.

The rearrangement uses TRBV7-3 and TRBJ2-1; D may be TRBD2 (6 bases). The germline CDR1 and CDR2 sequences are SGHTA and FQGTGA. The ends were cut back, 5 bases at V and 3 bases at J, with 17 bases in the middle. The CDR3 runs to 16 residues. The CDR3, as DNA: TGTGCCAGCAGCGGGCGGGGAGCGGAGAACTACAATGAGCAGTTCTTC. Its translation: CASSGRGAENYNEQFF.

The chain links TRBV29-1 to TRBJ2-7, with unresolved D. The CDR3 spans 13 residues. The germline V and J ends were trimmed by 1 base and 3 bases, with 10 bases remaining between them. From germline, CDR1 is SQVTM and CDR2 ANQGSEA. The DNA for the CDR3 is TGCAGCGTTGAAGTTCGGTCAGGCTACGAGCAGTACTTC. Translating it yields CSVEVRSGYEQYF.

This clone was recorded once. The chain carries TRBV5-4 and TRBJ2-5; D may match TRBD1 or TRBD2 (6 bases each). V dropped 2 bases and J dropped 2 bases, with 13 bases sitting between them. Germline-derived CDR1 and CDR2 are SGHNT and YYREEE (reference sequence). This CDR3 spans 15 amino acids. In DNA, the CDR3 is TGTGCCAGCAGCTTACCGGGGGCTGGTCAAGAGACCCAGTACTTC. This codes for CASSLPGAGQETQYF.

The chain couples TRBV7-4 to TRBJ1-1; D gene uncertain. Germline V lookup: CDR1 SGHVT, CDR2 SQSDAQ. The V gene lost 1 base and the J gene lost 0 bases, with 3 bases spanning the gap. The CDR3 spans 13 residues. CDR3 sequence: CASSLDMNTEAFF. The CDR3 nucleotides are TGTGCCAGCAGCTTAGACATGAACACTGAAGCTTTCTTT.

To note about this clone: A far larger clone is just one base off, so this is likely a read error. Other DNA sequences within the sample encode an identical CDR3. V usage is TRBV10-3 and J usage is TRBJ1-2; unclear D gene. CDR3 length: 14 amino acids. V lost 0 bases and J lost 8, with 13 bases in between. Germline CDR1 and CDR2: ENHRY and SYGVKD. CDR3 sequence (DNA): TGTGCCATCAGTGAGTCCGGACCGGCGTACGGCTACACCTTC. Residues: CAISESGPAYGYTF.

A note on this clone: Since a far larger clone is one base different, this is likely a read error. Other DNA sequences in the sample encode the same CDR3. CDR3 nucleotides: TGTGCCTGGAGTATAGGGCTAGTAGGTTCTTCTTTT. It encodes CAWSIGLVGSSF. The genes are TRBV30 and TRBJ2-3, with unresolved D. Germline lookup yields CDR1 GTSNPN and CDR2 SVGIG (reference sequence). The length of the CDR3 is 12 residues.

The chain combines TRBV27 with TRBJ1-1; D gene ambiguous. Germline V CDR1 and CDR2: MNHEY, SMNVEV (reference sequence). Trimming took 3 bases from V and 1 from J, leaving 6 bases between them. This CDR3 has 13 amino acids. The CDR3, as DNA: TGTGCCAGCAGTTTGGACGGGAACACTGAAGCTTTCTTT. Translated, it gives CASSLDGNTEAFF.

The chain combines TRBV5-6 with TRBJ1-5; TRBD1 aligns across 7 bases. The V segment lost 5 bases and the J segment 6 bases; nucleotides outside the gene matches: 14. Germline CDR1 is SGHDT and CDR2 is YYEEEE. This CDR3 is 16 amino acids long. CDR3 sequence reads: CASRLMTGPPGQPQHF. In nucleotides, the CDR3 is TGTGCCAGCAGGCTCATGACAGGGCCCCCCGGTCAGCCCCAGCATTTT.

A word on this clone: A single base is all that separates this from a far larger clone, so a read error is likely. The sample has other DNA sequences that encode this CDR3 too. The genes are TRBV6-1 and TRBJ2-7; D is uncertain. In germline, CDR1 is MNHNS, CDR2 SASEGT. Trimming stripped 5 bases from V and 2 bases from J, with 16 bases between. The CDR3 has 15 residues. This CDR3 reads CASSPRLDPPYEQYF. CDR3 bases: TGTGCCAGCAGTCCCCGACTGGATCCGCCCTACGAGCAGTACTTC.

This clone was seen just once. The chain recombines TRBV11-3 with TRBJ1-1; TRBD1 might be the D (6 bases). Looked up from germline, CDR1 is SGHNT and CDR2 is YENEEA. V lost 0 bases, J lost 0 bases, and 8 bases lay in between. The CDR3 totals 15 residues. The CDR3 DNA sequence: TGTGCCAGCAGCTTAGACGGGGGCATGAACACTGAAGCTTTCTTT. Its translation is CASSLDGGMNTEAFF.

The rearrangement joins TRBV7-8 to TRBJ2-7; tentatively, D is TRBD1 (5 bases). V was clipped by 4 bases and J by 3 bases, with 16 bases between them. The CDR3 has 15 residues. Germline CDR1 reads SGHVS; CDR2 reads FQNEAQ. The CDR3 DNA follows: TGTGCCAGCAGCTATGGGCAGACAGAGCTCTACGAGCAGTACTTC. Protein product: CASSYGQTELYEQYF.

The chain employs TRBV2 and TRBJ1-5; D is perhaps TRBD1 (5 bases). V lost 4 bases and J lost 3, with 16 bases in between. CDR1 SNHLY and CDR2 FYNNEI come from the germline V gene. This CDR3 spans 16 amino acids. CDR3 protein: CASSVLGGGNNQPQHF. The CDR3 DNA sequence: TGTGCCAGCAGTGTTCTTGGGGGAGGGAACAATCAGCCCCAGCATTTT.

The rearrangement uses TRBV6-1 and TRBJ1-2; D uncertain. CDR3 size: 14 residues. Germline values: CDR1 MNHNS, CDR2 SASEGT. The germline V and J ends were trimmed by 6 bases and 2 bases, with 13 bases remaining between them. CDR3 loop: CASRHSGLNYGYTF. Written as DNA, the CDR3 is TGTGCCAGCAGACACAGCGGCTTAAACTATGGCTACACCTTC.